A selection of T cell receptor beta chains follows, all from one sample in a study of cytomegalovirus exposure and HLA in healthy donors. The data were produced by immunoSEQ multiplex PCR, yet TCRdb's version contains in-frame clones alone and is incomplete. The sample lists some 130,000 clones, approximately 82% occurring once. Material: PBMCs. These receptors all stem from a man aged 30 to 39 in good health and CMV-seropositive. The CDR3 runs from the conserved cysteine through the conserved F or W. Each record gives: clone size, J gene, V gene, D gene, CDR3 protein, CDR3 DNA. D genes are given only for firm matches. Where a row states a size, it is once, few, many or the class of an expanded clone; other rows omit it.

.	TRBJ2-1	TRBV5-1	TRBD1	CASSSGQSSYNEQFF	TGCGCCAGCAGCTCGGGACAGAGCTCCTACAATGAGCAGTTCTTC
.	TRBJ2-7	TRBV11-2	.	CASSLGWGPYEQYF	TGTGCCAGCAGCTTAGGGTGGGGGCCCTACGAGCAGTACTTC
.	TRBJ1-5	TRBV7-2	TRBD1	CASSSDRGQPQHF	TGTGCCAGCAGCTCCGACAGGGGTCAGCCCCAGCATTTT
.	TRBJ2-7	TRBV11-2	TRBD2	CASSITSGLGYEQYF	TGTGCCAGCAGCATCACTAGCGGTCTGGGGTACGAGCAGTACTTC
.	TRBJ2-7	TRBV11-2	.	CASSPTQRTLTEQYF	TGTGCCAGCAGTCCCACCCAGCGGACCCTTACGGAGCAGTACTTC
.	TRBJ2-7	TRBV7-2	TRBD2	CASSRTSGESSYEQYF	TGTGCCAGCAGCCGGACTAGCGGGGAGAGCTCCTACGAGCAGTACTTC
.	TRBJ2-1	TRBV7-2	TRBD1	CASSPRGQTGLGQFF	TGTGCCAGCAGCCCGCGCGGACAGACAGGGTTGGGGCAGTTCTTC
.	TRBJ2-2	TRBV15	TRBD1	CATRDRVNTGELFF	TGTGCCACCCGCGACAGGGTCAACACCGGGGAGCTGTTTTTT
.	TRBJ2-5	TRBV9	.	CASSVVGAGETQYF	TGTGCCAGCAGCGTAGTGGGGGCGGGAGAGACCCAGTACTTC
.	TRBJ1-1	TRBV6-1	.	CASWRGGEAFF	TGTGCCAGCTGGAGAGGCGGTGAAGCTTTCTTT
once	TRBJ1-5	TRBV10-3	.	CAISEGLPLGPQHF	TGTGCCATCAGTGAGGGACTCCCCCTGGGGCCCCAGCATTTT
once	TRBJ2-7	TRBV29-1	.	CSVVGGPGEQYF	TGCAGCGTTGTAGGGGGTCCGGGCGAGCAGTACTTC
.	TRBJ1-1	TRBV5-1	.	CASSWDWGSEAFF	TGCGCCAGCAGCTGGGATTGGGGCAGTGAAGCTTTCTTT
.	TRBJ2-7	TRBV2	TRBD1	CASSPRDSPYEQYF	TGTGCCAGCAGTCCCCGGGACAGCCCCTACGAGCAGTACTTC
.	TRBJ2-3	TRBV18	TRBD2	CASSQQRGGADTQYF	TGTGCCAGCTCTCAGCAGCGGGGGGGCGCAGATACGCAGTATTTT
.	TRBJ2-5	TRBV29-1	TRBD2	CSVIPGLALQETQYF	TGCAGCGTCATCCCGGGACTAGCCCTTCAAGAGACCCAGTACTTC
.	TRBJ2-5	TRBV11-2	.	CASSPTGRGETQYF	TGTGCCAGCAGTCCCACAGGGCGTGGAGAGACCCAGTACTTC
.	TRBJ1-2	TRBV11-1	.	CASSSSGHYGYTF	TGTGCCAGCAGCTCCAGCGGACACTATGGCTACACCTTC
.	TRBJ1-2	TRBV19	.	CASNLWREANYGYTF	TGTGCCAGTAATCTATGGAGGGAGGCTAACTATGGCTACACCTTC
.	TRBJ1-2	TRBV20-1	.	CSGGGYTF	TGCAGTGGAGGTGGCTACACCTTC
.	TRBJ1-2	TRBV7-2	.	CASSLGRDYGYTF	TGTGCCAGCAGCTTAGGCAGGGACTATGGCTACACCTTC
.	TRBJ2-4	TRBV11-2	.	CASSLDPDSTLAKNIQYF	TGTGCCAGCAGCTTAGATCCGGACTCGACATTAGCCAAAAACATTCAGTACTTC
.	TRBJ1-2	TRBV5-6	TRBD1	CASSPIPGQGGYGYTF	TGTGCCAGCAGCCCAATCCCGGGACAGGGCGGCTATGGCTACACCTTC
.	TRBJ2-3	TRBV27	.	CASSLSPPGQLGLVDTQYF	TGTGCCAGCAGTTTATCGCCCCCCGGACAGTTGGGATTGGTAGATACGCAGTATTTT
.	TRBJ2-7	TRBV5-6	.	CASSLVPSHEQYF	TGTGCCAGCAGCTTGGTCCCCTCCCACGAGCAGTACTTC
.	TRBJ1-1	TRBV6-5	.	CASSYSGARRGTEAFF	TGTGCCAGCAGTTACTCGGGAGCCCGGCGCGGCACTGAAGCTTTCTTT
.	TRBJ2-7	TRBV5-4	.	CASSLRSQGGEQYF	TGTGCCAGCAGCTTGAGGTCCCAGGGGGGCGAGCAGTACTTC